The 26 T cell receptor beta chains reported below all come from one sample, sequenced in a study of Tregs in tolerant kidney transplant recipients (dated by TCRdb to about 2019). The time point label for this specimen denotes: blood sample drawn before combined kidney and bone marrow transplant. The library was made by the immunoSEQ multiplex PCR assay. This is the immuneACCESS table as TCRdb keeps it, with only in-frame sequences that have V and J called. A part of the clones is gone; compared with another copy, unresolved V genes explain less than half, and the rest is unexplained. This sample holds 90,000 to 130,000 clones; almost 90% were observed only once. About 0.35% of the sample rests with the top ten. The source was CD4+ T cells from blood, collected before the transplant. The receptors were gathered from a human donor who received a combined kidney and bone marrow transplant.

This chain joins TRBV10-1 and TRBJ1-1; TRBD1 matches 7 bases. Germline V gene lookup returns CDR1 WNHNN and CDR2 SYGVQD (reference sequence). The CDR3 loop spans 14 amino acids. V gave up 2 bases and J gave up 7 bases; unmatched junction bases: 7. The DNA of the CDR3 is TGCGCCAGCAGTGAGAGACGAGGGGGCATTGAAGCTTTCTTT. It yields the protein CASSERRGGIEAFF.

This sequence joins TRBV7-6 and TRBJ1-2; 7 bases are a match to TRBD1. Germline CDR1 is SGHVS and CDR2 is FNYEAQ. This CDR3 contains 16 residues. The junction had 10 bases not matched to a gene; V was cut back by 1 base and J by 5 bases. CDR3 bases: TGTGCCAGCAGCTTAGGCTCTCAGGGGGATCCGTATGGCTACACCTTC. This sequence encodes CASSLGSQGDPYGYTF.

CDR3 sequence: CASVEGASGANVLTF. CDR3 nucleotide sequence: TGTGCCAGCGTGGAAGGAGCCTCTGGGGCCAACGTCCTGACTTTC. The V call is TRBV6-1, the J call TRBJ2-6; D uncertain. This CDR3 spans 15 amino acids. Trimming shortened V by 8 bases and J by 0 bases, and 11 bases separated the two germline ends. Germline loops: CDR1 MNHNS, CDR2 SASEGT.

This rearrangement joins TRBV7-9 to TRBJ2-2; no definite D call. The CDR3 sequence is 14 residues long. Deletions cut 5 bases from V and 2 bases from J, with 9 bases between. CDR1 and CDR2 (germline): SEHNR, FQNEAQ (reference sequence). DNA of the CDR3: TGTGCCAGCAGCGGCGCAGGTAACACCGGGGAGCTGTTTTTT. This encodes CASSGAGNTGELFF.

The CDR3 loop reads CASHRDFRDEQFF. DNA of the CDR3: TGTGCCAGCCACCGGGACTTTCGGGATGAGCAGTTCTTC. The chain links TRBV6-5 to TRBJ2-1, with D perhaps matching TRBD2 (6 bases). The CDR3 contains 13 residues. CDR1 and CDR2 from the germline V gene are MNHEY and SVGAGI. The V end lost 8 bases, the J end lost 8 bases, and 16 bases lay between the germline ends.

The V call is TRBV9, the J call TRBJ1-2; 7 bases map to TRBD1. V lost 0 bases to trimming and J lost 3 bases; unmatched junction nucleotides: 5. Germline V gives CDR1 SGDLS, CDR2 YYNGEE. The CDR3 loop spans 15 amino acids. The CDR3 reads CASSVGQGSYYGYTF. CDR3 nucleotide sequence: TGTGCCAGCAGCGTAGGACAGGGATCGTACTATGGCTACACCTTC.

The genes are TRBV11-2 and TRBJ2-2; no reliable D call. Germline assignment: CDR1 SGHAT and CDR2 FQNNGV. The CDR3 loop spans 12 amino acids. Trimming cost V 1 base and J 6 bases, with 3 bases left between them. The CDR3 sequence: CASSLAAGELFF. DNA of the CDR3: TGTGCCAGCAGCTTAGCCGCCGGGGAGCTGTTTTTT.

This clone was observed once. The rearrangement links TRBV28 to TRBJ1-1; 7 bases map to TRBD1. V trimming: 5 bases; J trimming: 10 bases; junction bases outside the gene matches: 16. From germline, CDR1 is MDHEN and CDR2 SYDVKM. This CDR3 contains 15 residues. CDR3 in amino acids: CASSPGTASRRGAFF. As DNA, the CDR3 is TGTGCCAGCAGTCCCGGGACAGCCTCAAGACGTGGAGCTTTCTTT.

The chain has TRBV23-1 and TRBJ2-2, with 8 bases fitting TRBD2. TRBV23-1 is an open reading frame, and its role is uncertain. Losses at the gene ends were 2 bases for V and 5 bases for J; bases not matched to a gene: 7. The CDR3 consists of 16 residues. The CDR3 loop reads CASSQKAGESTGELFF. CDR3 bases: TGCGCCAGCAGTCAAAAAGCGGGAGAGTCAACCGGGGAGCTGTTTTTT.

The rearrangement uses TRBV5-1 and TRBJ1-4; TRBD1 matches at 10 bases. J was trimmed by 0 bases and V by 4 bases; bases with no gene match: 12. The germline CDR1 and CDR2 sequences are SGHRS and YFSETQ. The CDR3 has 19 residues. The CDR3 DNA follows: TGCGCCAGCAGCCCCCATTACCGGGACAGGGGCACAACTAATGAAAAACTGTTTTTT. This gives the protein CASSPHYRDRGTTNEKLFF.

This chain connects TRBV28 to TRBJ2-3; 7 nucleotides line up with TRBD2. Germline loops: CDR1 MDHEN, CDR2 SYDVKM. CDR3 size: 16 residues. V was clipped by 7 bases and J by 2 bases; unmatched bases: 12. The CDR3 loop is CASTLSPGGNTDTQYF. As DNA, the CDR3 is TGTGCCAGCACCCTTAGTCCGGGAGGTAACACAGATACGCAGTATTTT. The full variable domain, its missing parts supplied by reference TRBV28 and TRBJ2-3, is DVKVTQSSRYLVKRTGEKVFLECVQDMDHENMFWYRQDPGLGLRLIYFSYDVKMKEKGDIPEGYSVSREKKERFSLILESASTNQTSMYLCASTLSPGGNTDTQYFGPGTRLTVL.

The V gene is TRBV7-9, the J gene TRBJ2-6; D is undetermined. Germline values: CDR1 SEHNR, CDR2 FQNEAQ (reference sequence). Trimming took 5 bases from V and 0 from J, leaving 5 bases between them. The CDR3 contains 14 residues. CDR3 protein: CASSPGSGANVLTF. The CDR3 DNA sequence: TGTGCCAGCAGCCCAGGCTCTGGGGCCAACGTCCTGACTTTC.

The chain is built from TRBV5-1 and TRBJ2-3; 7 bases line up with TRBD1. From germline, CDR1 is SGHRS and CDR2 YFSETQ. This CDR3 region has 17 residues. Trimming removed 2 bases from V and 0 bases from J; junction bases left unmatched: 9. CDR3 loop: CASSLGRQGPSTDTQYF. The CDR3 nucleotides are TGCGCCAGCAGCTTAGGCCGACAGGGACCTAGCACAGATACGCAGTATTTT.

This clone was picked up a small number of times. This chain uses TRBV28 with TRBJ1-2; D is unclear. This CDR3 has 14 amino acids. Germline CDR1 reads MDHEN; CDR2 reads SYDVKM. The V and J ends lost 10 bases and 0 bases respectively, with 15 bases between them. CDR3 loop: CAIPGGPTNYGYTF. In DNA form, the CDR3 reads TGTGCCATCCCGGGAGGACCCACTAACTATGGCTACACCTTC.

The chain recombines TRBV18 with TRBJ2-1; 8 bases agree with TRBD1. The V segment lost 4 bases and the J segment 3 bases; nucleotides outside the gene matches: 8. From germline, CDR1 is KGHSH and CDR2 LQKENI. This CDR3 has 16 amino acids. The chain's CDR3 is CASSRNTGGSYNEQFF. The CDR3 DNA reads as TGTGCCAGCTCACGGAACACAGGGGGAAGCTACAATGAGCAGTTCTTC.

The rearrangement joins TRBV28 to TRBJ2-3, with D hard to call. The CDR3 covers 14 residues. The germline gives CDR1 MDHEN, CDR2 SYDVKM. Trimming removed 2 bases at V and 2 bases at J, with 8 bases between. The CDR3 sequence is CASSLAESTDTQYF. In DNA form, the CDR3 reads TGTGCCAGCAGTTTAGCGGAGTCCACAGATACGCAGTATTTT.

V is TRBV18 and J is TRBJ2-4; the match to TRBD2 covers 7 bases. The J segment lost 16 bases and the V segment lost 0 bases, leaving 9 bases of the junction unmatched. CDR3 length: 13 amino acids. Germline lookup yields CDR1 KGHSH and CDR2 LQKENI. CDR3 region: CASSPPSGAVSYF. The DNA of the CDR3 is TGTGCCAGCTCACCACCGAGCGGGGCGGTATCTTACTTC.

A note on this clone: One end of the junction does not line up with germline, which may come from a read error. This sequence joins TRBV9 and TRBJ2-3, with 7 bases lining up with TRBD2. The germline V gene encodes CDR1 SGDLS and CDR2 YYNGEE. The CDR3 loop spans 15 amino acids. The CDR3 nucleotides read TGTGCCAGCAGCCCCGTACTAGCGCCCACAGGTACGCAGTATTTT. Translation: CASSPVLAPTGTQYF.

This chain joins TRBV6-5 and TRBJ2-1; 11 bases agree with TRBD2. The CDR3 consists of 16 residues. The trim removed 4 bases at V and 9 bases at J, leaving 11 bases unmatched. Per germline, CDR1 MNHEY and CDR2 SVGAGI. CDR3 sequence reads: CASSLTGTSGTGEQFF. Here the CDR3 DNA reads TGTGCCAGCAGTTTGACCGGGACTAGCGGTACGGGTGAGCAGTTCTTC.

The V and J genes are TRBV6-1 and TRBJ1-6, with TRBD1 matching 7 bases. Germline V gene sequence: CDR1 MNHNS, CDR2 SASEGT. CDR3 length: 15 amino acids. Trimming removed 7 bases from V and 9 bases from J; junction bases left unmatched: 12. The CDR3 reads CASIPDRAVGSPLHF. CDR3 nucleotide sequence: TGTGCCAGCATCCCAGACAGGGCTGTAGGTTCACCCCTCCACTTT.

The V call is TRBV6-1, the J call TRBJ2-1, with D possibly being TRBD2 (5 bases). The V and J ends lost 3 bases and 3 bases respectively, with 12 bases between them. Looked up from germline, CDR1 is MNHNS and CDR2 is SASEGT. The CDR3 has 15 residues. Written as DNA, the CDR3 is TGTGCCAGCAGTGACGGGATACAGATCTACAATGAGCAGTTCTTC. Its protein is CASSDGIQIYNEQFF.

This chain connects TRBV5-1 to TRBJ1-1; the D is unclear. From germline, CDR1 is SGHRS and CDR2 YFSETQ. V lost 3 bases, J lost 5 bases, and 17 bases lay in between. The CDR3 is made up of 15 amino acids. For the CDR3, the DNA is TGCGCCAGCAGCTGGAGGGCAGCTAGCGGAACTGAAGCTTTCTTT. This translates into CASSWRAASGTEAFF.

This chain links TRBV7-2 with TRBJ2-1; 10 bases fit TRBD2. The CDR3 is 15 amino acids. V dropped 3 bases and J dropped 6; count of bases not matched to a gene: 5. Per germline, CDR1 SGHTA and CDR2 FQGNSA. The CDR3 DNA follows: TGTGCCAGCAGCTTTCAGCGGGGGGGCCCCAATGAGCAGTTCTTC. This sequence encodes CASSFQRGGPNEQFF.

The genes are TRBV2 and TRBJ1-1; TRBD1 agrees at 7 bases. Unmatched junction bases numbered 3, after V lost 7 bases and J lost 1 base. The CDR3 runs to 13 residues. Germline V gene sequence: CDR1 SNHLY, CDR2 FYNNEI. CDR3 region: CASTTGRNTEAFF. DNA of the CDR3: TGTGCCAGCACGACAGGGCGGAACACTGAAGCTTTCTTT.

The CDR3, as DNA: TGTGCCAGAAGCAGATCCCACCGGGGACAGGGGGCAGGCGGAAACACCATATATTTT. It is translated as CARSRSHRGQGAGGNTIYF. The J gene is TRBJ1-3, the V gene TRBV5-3, with 12 bases aligning to TRBD1. TRBV5-3 is an ORF, and what it does is uncertain. Germline trimming cut 4 bases from V and 4 bases from J; bases unmatched to any gene: 15. CDR3 length: 19 amino acids.

This clone was detected only once. The chain links TRBV25-1 to TRBJ2-1; maybe TRBD1 (6 bases). CDR1 MGHDK and CDR2 SYGVNS come from the germline V gene. Between the trimmed V and J ends, which lost 2 bases and 3 bases, there was a span of 14 bases. This CDR3 has 16 residues. The CDR3 DNA follows: TGTGCCAGCAGTGAAGAGAGAGGGGGATACTACAATGAGCAGTTCTTC. Translating it yields CASSEERGGYYNEQFF. The variable domain in full, with the rest retrieved from reference TRBV25-1 and TRBJ2-1, is EADIYQTPRYLVIGTGKKITLECSQTMGHDKMYWYQQDPGMELHLIHYSYGVNSTEKGDLSSESTVSRIRTEHFPLTLESARPSHTSQYLCASSEERGGYYNEQFFGPGTRLTVL.